This note documents a single T cell receptor beta chain sequence. Its target is not known. Using its own MiXCR run on the 5' RACE reads, TCRdb lists one record per CDR3 protein. The sample consists of nearly 55,000 distinct CDR3 sequences, almost 25% of them appearing once. Trimming left V 6 bases short and J 8 bases short, with 10 bases between. CDR1 and CDR2 (germline): WSHSY, SAAADI. This CDR3 region has 12 residues. Findings of the study overall: Tumor Tregs overlapped most with tumor, then blood, naive CD4+ cells.

This clonotype was obtained from a female donor with breast cancer. The chain combines TRBV10-2 with TRBJ1-4, with D perhaps matching TRBD1 (6 bases). The material sequenced was tumor-infiltrating naive CD4+ T cells sorted from the breast tumor. Subset reported: naive CD4+ T cells, CD4+CD45RA+CD25-. CDR3 DNA: TGCGCCAGCAGGGCAGGGGAAGAAAAACTGTTTTTT. Its translation: CASRAGEEKLFF.